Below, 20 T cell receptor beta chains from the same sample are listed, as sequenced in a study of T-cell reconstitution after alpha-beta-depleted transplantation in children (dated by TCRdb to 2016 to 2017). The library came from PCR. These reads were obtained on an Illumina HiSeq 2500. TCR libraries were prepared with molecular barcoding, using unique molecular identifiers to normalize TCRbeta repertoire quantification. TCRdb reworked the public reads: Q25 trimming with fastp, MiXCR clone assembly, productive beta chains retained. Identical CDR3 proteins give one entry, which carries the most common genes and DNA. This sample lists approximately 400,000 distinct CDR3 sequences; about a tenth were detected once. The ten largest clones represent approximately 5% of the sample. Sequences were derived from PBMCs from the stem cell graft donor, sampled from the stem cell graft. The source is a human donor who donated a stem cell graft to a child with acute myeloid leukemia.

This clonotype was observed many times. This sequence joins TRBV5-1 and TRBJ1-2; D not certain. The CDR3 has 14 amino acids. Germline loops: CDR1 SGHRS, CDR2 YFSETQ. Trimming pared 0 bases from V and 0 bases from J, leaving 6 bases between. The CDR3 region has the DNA TGCGCCAGCAGCTTGGGCAGCCCTAACTATGGCTACACCTTC. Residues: CASSLGSPNYGYTF.

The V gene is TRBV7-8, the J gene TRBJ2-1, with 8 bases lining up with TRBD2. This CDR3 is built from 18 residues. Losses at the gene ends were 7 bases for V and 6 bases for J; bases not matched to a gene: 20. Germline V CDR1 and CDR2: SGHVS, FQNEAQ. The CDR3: CASTRSSEVAGLLNEQFF. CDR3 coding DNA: TGTGCCAGCACGAGGTCGAGTGAGGTAGCGGGGCTTCTCAATGAGCAGTTCTTC.

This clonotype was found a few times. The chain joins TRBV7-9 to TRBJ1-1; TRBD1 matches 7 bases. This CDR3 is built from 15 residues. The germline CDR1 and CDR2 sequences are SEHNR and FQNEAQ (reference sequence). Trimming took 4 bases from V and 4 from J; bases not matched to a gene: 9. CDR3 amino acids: CASSSRRQGSTEAFF. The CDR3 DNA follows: TGTGCCAGCAGCTCGCGTCGACAGGGATCCACTGAAGCTTTCTTT. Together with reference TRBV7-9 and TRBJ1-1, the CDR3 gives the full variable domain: DTGVSQNPRHKITKRGQNVTFRCDPISEHNRLYWYRQTLGQGPEFLTYFQNEAQLEKSRLLSDRFSAERPKGSFSTLEIQRTEQGDSAMYLCASSSRRQGSTEAFFGQGTRLTVV.

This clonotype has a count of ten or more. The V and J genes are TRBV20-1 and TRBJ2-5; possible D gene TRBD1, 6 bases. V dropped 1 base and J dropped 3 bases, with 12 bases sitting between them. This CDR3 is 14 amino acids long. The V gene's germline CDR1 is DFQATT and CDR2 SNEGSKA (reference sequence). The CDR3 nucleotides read TGCAGTGCTAGAGTTGAGGGACACAAAGAGACCCAGTACTTC. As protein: CSARVEGHKETQYF.

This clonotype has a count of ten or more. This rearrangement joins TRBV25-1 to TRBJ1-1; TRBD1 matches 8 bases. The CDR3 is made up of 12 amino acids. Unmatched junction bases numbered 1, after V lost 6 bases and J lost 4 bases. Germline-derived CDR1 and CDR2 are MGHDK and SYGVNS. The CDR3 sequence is CASRDRGTEAFF. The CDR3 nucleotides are TGTGCCAGCAGAGACAGGGGCACTGAAGCTTTCTTT.

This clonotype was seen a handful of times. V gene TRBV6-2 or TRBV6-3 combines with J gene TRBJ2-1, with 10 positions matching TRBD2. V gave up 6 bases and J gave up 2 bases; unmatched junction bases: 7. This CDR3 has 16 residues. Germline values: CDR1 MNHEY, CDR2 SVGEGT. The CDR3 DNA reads TGTGCCAGCAGGAACCCTAGCGGGAGTACCTACAATGAGCAGTTCTTC. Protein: CASRNPSGSTYNEQFF.

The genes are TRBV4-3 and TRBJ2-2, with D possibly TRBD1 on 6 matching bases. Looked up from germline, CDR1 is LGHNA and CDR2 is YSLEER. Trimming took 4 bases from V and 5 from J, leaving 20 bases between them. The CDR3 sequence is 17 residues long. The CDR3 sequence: CASSLTHRGSRTGELFF. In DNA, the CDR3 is TGCGCCAGCAGCCTTACGCATAGGGGGTCTCGTACCGGGGAGCTGTTTTTT.

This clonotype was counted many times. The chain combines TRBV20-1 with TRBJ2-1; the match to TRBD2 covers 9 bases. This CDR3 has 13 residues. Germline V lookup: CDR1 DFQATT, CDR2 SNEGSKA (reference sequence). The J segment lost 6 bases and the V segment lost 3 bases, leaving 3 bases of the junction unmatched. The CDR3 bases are TGCAGTGCTAGTGGCGGGAGGGCCAATGAGCAGTTCTTC. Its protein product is CSASGGRANEQFF.

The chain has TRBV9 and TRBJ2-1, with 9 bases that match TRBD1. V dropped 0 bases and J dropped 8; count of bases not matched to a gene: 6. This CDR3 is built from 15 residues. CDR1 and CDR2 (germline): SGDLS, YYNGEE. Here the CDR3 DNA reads TGTGCCAGCAGCGTAGAGGGACAGGGAATCCATGAGCAGTTCTTC. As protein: CASSVEGQGIHEQFF.

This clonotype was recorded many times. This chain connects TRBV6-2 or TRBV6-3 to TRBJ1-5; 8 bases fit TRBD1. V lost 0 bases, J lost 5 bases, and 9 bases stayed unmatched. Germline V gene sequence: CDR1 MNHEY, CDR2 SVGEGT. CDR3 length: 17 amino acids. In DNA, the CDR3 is TGTGCCAGCAGTTACTCGATGGGACAGGCGGTCTATCAGCCCCAGCATTTT. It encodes CASSYSMGQAVYQPQHF.

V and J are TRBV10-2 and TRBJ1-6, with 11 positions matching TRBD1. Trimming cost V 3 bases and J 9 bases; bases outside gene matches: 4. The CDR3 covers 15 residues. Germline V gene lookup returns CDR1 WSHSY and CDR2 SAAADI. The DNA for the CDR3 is TGCGCCAGCAGTGATCGGACAGGGGGCTTTTCACCCCTCCACTTT. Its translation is CASSDRTGGFSPLHF.

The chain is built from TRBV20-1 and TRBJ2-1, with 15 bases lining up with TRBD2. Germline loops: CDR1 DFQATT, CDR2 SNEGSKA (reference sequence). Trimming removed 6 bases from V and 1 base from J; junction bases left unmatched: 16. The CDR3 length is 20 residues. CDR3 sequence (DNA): TGCAGTGCCACCACCCCACGGACTAGCGGGAGGGGGGGTTCCTACAATGAGCAGTTCTTC. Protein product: CSATTPRTSGRGGSYNEQFF.

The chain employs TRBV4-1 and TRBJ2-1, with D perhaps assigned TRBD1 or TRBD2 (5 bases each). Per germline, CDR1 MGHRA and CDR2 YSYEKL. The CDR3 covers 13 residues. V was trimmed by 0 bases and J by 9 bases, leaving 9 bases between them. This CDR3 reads CASSQDGGIEQFF. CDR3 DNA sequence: TGCGCCAGCAGCCAAGATGGGGGTATTGAGCAGTTCTTC.

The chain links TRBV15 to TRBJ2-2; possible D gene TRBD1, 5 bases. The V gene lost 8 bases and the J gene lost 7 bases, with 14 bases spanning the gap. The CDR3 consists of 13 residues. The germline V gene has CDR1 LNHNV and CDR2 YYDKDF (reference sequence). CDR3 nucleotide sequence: TGTGCCACCCGTAGGGGATGGGACGGGGAGCTGTTTTTT. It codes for CATRRGWDGELFF.

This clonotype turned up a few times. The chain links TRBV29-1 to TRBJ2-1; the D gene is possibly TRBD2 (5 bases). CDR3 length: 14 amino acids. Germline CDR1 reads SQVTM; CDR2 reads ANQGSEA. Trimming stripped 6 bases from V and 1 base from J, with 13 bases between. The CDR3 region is CSVPGPGSYNEQFF. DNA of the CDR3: TGCAGCGTGCCGGGCCCGGGGTCCTACAATGAGCAGTTCTTC.

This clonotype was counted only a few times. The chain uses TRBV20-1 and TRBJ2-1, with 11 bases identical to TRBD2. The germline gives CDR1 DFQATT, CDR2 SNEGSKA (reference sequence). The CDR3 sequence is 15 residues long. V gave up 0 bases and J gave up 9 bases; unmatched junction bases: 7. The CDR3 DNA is TGCAGTGCTAGAGACATACTAGCGGGAGTGGTTGAGCAGTTCTTC. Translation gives CSARDILAGVVEQFF.

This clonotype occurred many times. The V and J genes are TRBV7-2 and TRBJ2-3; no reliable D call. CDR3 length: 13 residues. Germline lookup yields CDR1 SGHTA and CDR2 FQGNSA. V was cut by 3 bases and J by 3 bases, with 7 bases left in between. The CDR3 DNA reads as TGTGCCAGCAGCTTTGTACAGACAGATACGCAGTATTTT. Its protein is CASSFVQTDTQYF. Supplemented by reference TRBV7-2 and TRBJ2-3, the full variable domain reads GAGVSQSPSNKVTEKGKDVELRCDPISGHTALYWYRQSLGQGLEFLIYFQGNSAPDKSGLPSDRFSAERTGGSVSTLTIQRTQQEDSAVYLCASSFVQTDTQYFGPGTRLTVL.

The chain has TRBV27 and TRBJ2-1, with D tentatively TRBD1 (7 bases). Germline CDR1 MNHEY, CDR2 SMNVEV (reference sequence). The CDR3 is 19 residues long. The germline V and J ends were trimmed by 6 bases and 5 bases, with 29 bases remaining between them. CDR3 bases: TGTGCCAGCAGCCACATCGGGACAGCCCTAACCGGCGGGAACAATGAGCAGTTCTTC. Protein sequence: CASSHIGTALTGGNNEQFF.

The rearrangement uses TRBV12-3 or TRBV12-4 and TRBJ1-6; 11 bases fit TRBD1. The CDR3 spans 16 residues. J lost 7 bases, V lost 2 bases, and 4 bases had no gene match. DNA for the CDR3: TGTGCCAGCAGTTTAAGTCGGGACAGGGGGAATTCACCCCTCCACTTT. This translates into CASSLSRDRGNSPLHF.

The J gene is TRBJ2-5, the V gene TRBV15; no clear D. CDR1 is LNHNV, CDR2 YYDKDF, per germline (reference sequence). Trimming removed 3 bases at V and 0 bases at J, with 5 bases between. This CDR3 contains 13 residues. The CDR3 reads CATSSMYQETQYF. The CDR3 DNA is TGTGCCACCAGCAGTATGTACCAAGAGACCCAGTACTTC. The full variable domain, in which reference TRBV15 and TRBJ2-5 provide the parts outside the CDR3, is DAMVIQNPRYQVTQFGKPVTLSCSQTLNHNVMYWYQQKSSQAPKLLFHYYDKDFNNEADTPDNFQSRRPNTSFCFLDIRSPGLGDTAMYLCATSSMYQETQYFGPGTRLLVL.